This is a list of T cell receptor beta chains from one sample in a study of blood T cell repertoires in COVID-19. Assay used: immunoSEQ multiplex PCR; TCRdb lists only in-frame clones, some missing. Counted here are 200,000 to 250,000 clones, around 83% occurring once; the ten biggest clones make up nearly 9%. Material: peripheral blood. These receptors were collected from a man older than 75 with acute or convalescent COVID-19. Each CDR3 is given with its conserved first and last residue. Fields, in order: V gene, clone size, J gene, D gene, CDR3 DNA, CDR3 protein. The D gene is left open where the match is weak. Rows give clone size only sometimes, using once, few, many, or a class for an expanded clone.

TRBV18,NA,TRBJ1-1,NA,TGTGCCAGCTCACCACCGGGGGGTCCGAACACTGAAGCTTTCTTT,CASSPPGGPNTEAFF
TRBV24-1,NA,TRBJ2-5,NA,TGTGCCACCGGTCAGGGAGGTTTCCAAGAGACCCAGTACTTC,CATGQGGFQETQYF
TRBV18,NA,TRBJ2-7,NA,TGTGCCAGCTCACCACGGTCTGCTTCAGGGGCGACAGCGGCCGGGGGGGAGCAGTACTTC,CASSPRSASGATAAGGEQYF
TRBV30,once,TRBJ2-1,TRBD2,TGTGCCTGGAGTGTACTAGCGGGAAAGAATGAGCAGTTCTTC,CAWSVLAGKNEQFF
TRBV3-1/TRBV3-2,NA,TRBJ2-2,NA,TGTGCCAGCAGAGGGGGATCGAACACCGGGGAGCTGTTTTTT,CASRGGSNTGELFF
TRBV5-4,NA,TRBJ2-2,TRBD2,TGTGCCAGCAGCCCCTCCGGGTGGAGCGGGAGGGCCCATGGCGGGGAGCTGTTTTTT,CASSPSGWSGRAHGGELFF
TRBV29-1,NA,TRBJ1-3,TRBD1,TGCAGCGTTTTCTTAACAGGGGGCGCGGGAAACACCATATATTTT,CSVFLTGGAGNTIYF
TRBV3-1/TRBV3-2,NA,TRBJ2-2,TRBD2,TGTGCCAGCAGCCAAGGACCTAGCGGAGGAAGGGACACCGGGGAGCTGTTTTTT,CASSQGPSGGRDTGELFF
TRBV10-3,once,TRBJ1-2,TRBD1,TGTGCCATCAGCGAGAGGGCAGGGGGAGGCTACACCTTC,CAISERAGGGYTF
TRBV29-1,NA,TRBJ2-1,NA,TGCAGCGTTCTTCACAGCTACAATGAGCAGTTCTTC,CSVLHSYNEQFF
TRBV18,NA,TRBJ1-2,TRBD1,TGTGCCAGCTCACCACAGGGGGCGATGAGTGGCTACACCTTC,CASSPQGAMSGYTF
TRBV10-3,NA,TRBJ2-7,NA,TGTGCCATCAGTGAGAAAGGCACAGGGAACTCCTACGAGCAGTACTTC,CAISEKGTGNSYEQYF
TRBV2,NA,TRBJ1-1,NA,TGTGCCAGCACCGTGACGGGGAACACTGAAGCTTTCTTT,CASTVTGNTEAFF
TRBV19,NA,TRBJ2-3,TRBD2,TGTGCCAGTAGTCGACTAGCGGGAGGGCCAGATACGCAGTATTTT,CASSRLAGGPDTQYF
TRBV29-1,NA,TRBJ2-3,NA,TGCAGCGTGTCGGGGGGCTTCCGTGGGGATACGCAGTATTTT,CSVSGGFRGDTQYF
TRBV7-8,NA,TRBJ2-7,NA,TGTGCCAGCAGCCTCCGTAGACACTCGAAGGACGAGCAGTACTTC,CASSLRRHSKDEQYF
TRBV5-1,NA,TRBJ2-1,TRBD2,TGCGCCAGCAGATTCGCTCCGGGACTAGGAATATATGAGCAGTTCTTC,CASRFAPGLGIYEQFF
TRBV18,once,TRBJ2-3,TRBD2,TGTGCCAGCTCACGACCGGGACTAGCGTACACAGATACGCAGTATTTT,CASSRPGLAYTDTQYF